Shown below are 10 T cell receptor beta chains from a single sample sequenced in a study of blood T cell repertoires in COVID-19. Sequencing was performed with immunoSEQ multiplex PCR; in TCRdb, only in-frame clones are kept and a portion is missing. Altogether 150,000 to 200,000 clones are present, roughly 84% being singletons, with the ten largest covering 6.5% to 7.5%. Material: peripheral blood. Receptors originate from a man aged 80 or over with COVID-19, enrolled during active disease.

The V gene is TRBV19, the J gene TRBJ1-2; D is uncertain. The CDR3 extends over 16 amino acids. V was cut by 4 bases and J by 7 bases, with 22 bases left in between. Germline V gene data show CDR1 as LNHDA and CDR2 as SQIVND (reference sequence). The chain's CDR3 is CASSTSFTTLGRGYTF. CDR3 nucleotides: TGTGCCAGTAGTACAAGCTTTACGACCCTGGGCCGTGGCTACACCTTC.

The chain recombines TRBV11-3 with TRBJ1-6; 7 bases agree with TRBD1. Germline CDR1 and CDR2: SGHNT and YENEEA. J gave up 9 bases and V 0 bases, and 20 bases lay outside the gene matches. The CDR3 consists of 20 residues. The CDR3 nucleotides read TGTGCCAGCAGCTTAGATCTGAGCTGGAATACACAGGGGTCGGGTTCACCCCTCCACTTT. It translates to CASSLDLSWNTQGSGSPLHF.

V gene TRBV7-8 combines with J gene TRBJ2-3; 13 positions agree with TRBD2. The germline CDR1 and CDR2 sequences are SGHVS and FQNEAQ. There are 16 residues in the CDR3. J gave up 6 bases and V 6 bases, and 9 bases lay outside the gene matches. The DNA of the CDR3 is TGTGCCAGCAGTCGAGGACTAGCGGGGGTTCGGGATACGCAGTATTTT. Residues: CASSRGLAGVRDTQYF.

CDR3 DNA: TGTGCCAGCACCCCCGGAGTCGCTTATAGCACAGATACGCAGTATTTT. Translating it yields CASTPGVAYSTDTQYF. This chain links TRBV27 with TRBJ2-3; D not resolved. This CDR3 has 16 amino acids. V was pared by 7 bases and J by 0 bases, with 17 bases between. Germline V gene lookup returns CDR1 MNHEY and CDR2 SMNVEV (reference sequence).

The rearrangement joins TRBV6-5 to TRBJ1-1, with a tentative D call TRBD1 (5 bases). The germline V gene encodes CDR1 MNHEY and CDR2 SVGAGI. The CDR3 is 13 residues long. Trimming removed 6 bases at V and 8 bases at J, with 16 bases between. The CDR3 DNA reads TGTGCCAGCAGCCTCGAAGGGGCAGGAGAAGCTTTCTTT. Amino acids: CASSLEGAGEAFF.

This clone has a handful of counts. This chain joins TRBV4-1 and TRBJ1-6, with 10 bases matching TRBD1. There are 17 residues in the CDR3. The V and J ends lost 0 bases and 7 bases, in that order; junction bases with no gene match: 6. The V gene's germline CDR1 is MGHRA and CDR2 YSYEKL. The CDR3 protein is CASSQDLGQGLNSPLHF. In DNA, the CDR3 is TGCGCCAGCAGCCAAGATCTGGGACAGGGGTTAAATTCACCCCTCCACTTT.

Details on this clone: This sample includes further DNA sequences coding for the same CDR3. This sequence joins TRBV6-5 and TRBJ1-3; 8 bases fit TRBD1. Per the germline V gene, CDR1 is MNHEY and CDR2 is SVGAGI. J lost 2 bases, V lost 0 bases, and 0 bases had no gene match. There are 15 residues in the CDR3. The CDR3 coding sequence is TGTGCCAGCAGTTACTCGACAGGGGCTGGAAACACCATATATTTT. This sequence encodes CASSYSTGAGNTIYF.

This chain joins TRBV30 and TRBJ1-1; the D is unclear. Trimming took off 4 bases at V and 4 bases at J, with 4 bases between the two ends. CDR3 size: 10 residues. Germline values: CDR1 GTSNPN, CDR2 SVGIG (reference sequence). CDR3 sequence: CAWTGTEAFF. The CDR3 DNA sequence: TGTGCCTGGACGGGCACTGAAGCTTTCTTT.

This chain links TRBV10-3 with TRBJ2-7; D call uncertain. Trimming took 2 bases from V and 3 from J, leaving 14 bases between them. The CDR3 length is 15 residues. The germline V gene encodes CDR1 ENHRY and CDR2 SYGVKD. In nucleotides, the CDR3 is TGTGCCATCAGTGAGAATCTCGCCGGAGACTACGAGCAGTACTTC. Encoded protein: CAISENLAGDYEQYF.

The chain carries TRBV5-6 and TRBJ2-4, with TRBD1 identical over 8 bases. Trimming took 4 bases from V and 6 from J; bases not matched to a gene: 6. The CDR3 runs 14 residues. Looked up from germline, CDR1 is SGHDT and CDR2 is YYEEEE. The CDR3 DNA reads as TGTGCCAGCAGCCACTGGACAGGGAGAAACATTCAGTACTTC. It yields the protein CASSHWTGRNIQYF.